Shown below are 26 T cell receptor beta chains from a single sample sequenced in a study of cytomegalovirus exposure and HLA in healthy donors. The PCR employed 60 Vbeta primers together with 13 Jbeta primers. The table came from immunoSEQ multiplex PCR; TCRdb's copy has only in-frame clones and leaves some out. The table includes about 110,000 clones, 55% to 75% detected once. The sample comprised PBMCs. Source of these receptors: a young man in good health and CMV-seropositive.

V is TRBV4-2 and J is TRBJ2-5; 10 bases fit TRBD2. Germline CDR1 is LGHNA and CDR2 is YNFKEQ. V lost 3 bases to trimming and J lost 1 base; unmatched junction nucleotides: 2. The CDR3 consists of 15 residues. The CDR3 spells CASSHERGGQETQYF. In DNA form, the CDR3 reads TGTGCCAGCAGCCACGAGCGGGGGGGCCAAGAGACCCAGTACTTC.

This clone was seen only a few times. This sequence joins TRBV11-3 and TRBJ2-1, with D possibly matching TRBD1 (5 bases). The CDR3 has 18 residues. Germline loops: CDR1 SGHNT, CDR2 YENEEA. Trimming removed 2 bases from V and 5 bases from J, with 22 bases in between. CDR3 sequence (DNA): TGTGCCAGCAGCTTATTGTTAGGGTTCGACAGTTCAAACAATGAGCAGTTCTTC. As protein: CASSLLLGFDSSNNEQFF.

The chain combines TRBV7-2 with TRBJ2-7, with D possibly TRBD2 on 7 matching bases. V shed 2 bases and J shed 6 bases, with 14 bases lying between them. The length of the CDR3 is 14 residues. The germline V gene encodes CDR1 SGHTA and CDR2 FQGNSA. CDR3 amino acids: CASSLRGGTIEQYF. CDR3 coding DNA: TGTGCCAGCAGCTTAAGGGGGGGGACAATCGAGCAGTACTTC.

This clone was detected a few times. The chain combines TRBV10-3 with TRBJ2-7; 8 nucleotides line up with TRBD2. The V and J ends lost 10 bases and 4 bases, in that order; junction bases with no gene match: 12. The CDR3 spans 14 residues. Germline V gene data show CDR1 as ENHRY and CDR2 as SYGVKD. CDR3 sequence reads: CANSGGVLGYEQYF. For the CDR3, the DNA is TGTGCCAATTCGGGGGGGGTCCTCGGGTACGAGCAGTACTTC.

This chain connects TRBV5-6 to TRBJ2-6; D is unresolved. Trimming took off 4 bases at V and 1 base at J, with 15 bases between the two ends. This CDR3 is 17 amino acids long. In germline, CDR1 is SGHDT, CDR2 YYEEEE. DNA for the CDR3: TGTGCCAGCAGCACTCCCCCCCATACTTCTGGGGCCAACGTCCTGACTTTC. Translation: CASSTPPHTSGANVLTF.

This chain connects TRBV18 to TRBJ1-2, with TRBD1 identical over 9 bases. Germline CDR1 reads KGHSH; CDR2 reads LQKENI. The V and J ends lost 1 base and 6 bases, in that order; junction bases with no gene match: 9. CDR3 size: 16 residues. CDR3 bases: TGTGCCAGCTCACCACGAACGGGGACAGGGAAGGATGGCTACACCTTC. As protein: CASSPRTGTGKDGYTF.

The chain uses TRBV7-4 and TRBJ2-5, with D possibly matching TRBD2 (7 bases). CDR1 is SGHVT and CDR2 is SQSDAQ in the germline V gene. The V end was cut by 4 bases, the J end by 4 bases, with 16 bases between. The CDR3 totals 15 residues. The CDR3 nucleotides read TGTGCCAGCAGCTCAAGAGGGGGGGCCCCAGAGACCCAGTACTTC. It is translated as CASSSRGGAPETQYF.

This chain joins TRBV10-2 and TRBJ2-7; unclear D gene. The CDR3 is 15 amino acids. V was shortened by 2 bases and J by 2 bases, with 13 bases between the two germline ends. Germline loops: CDR1 WSHSY, CDR2 SAAADI. The CDR3 region has the DNA TGCGCCAGCAGTGAGACCTTTCTCGACACCTACGAGCAGTACTTC. It yields the protein CASSETFLDTYEQYF.

The rearrangement joins TRBV15 to TRBJ1-2; 11 bases are shared with TRBD1. This CDR3 comprises 14 residues. CDR1 and CDR2 (germline): LNHNV, YYDKDF (reference sequence). The V and J ends lost 8 bases and 6 bases, in that order; junction bases with no gene match: 8. The CDR3 loop reads CATGRTGGWDGYTF. The CDR3 nucleotides read TGTGCCACCGGAAGGACAGGGGGCTGGGATGGCTACACCTTC.

This clone has a single count. The junction differs from germline at one of its ends, possibly a read error. This chain uses TRBV4-1 with TRBJ1-2; tentative D call: TRBD1 (6 bases). The CDR3 totals 11 residues. Germline lookup yields CDR1 MGHRA and CDR2 YSYEKL. In DNA form, the CDR3 reads TGCGCCAGCAGCCAAGAGACTGGACAGCACTTC. This codes for CASSQETGQHF.

The chain employs TRBV18 and TRBJ1-6, with TRBD1 matching over 7 bases. The CDR3 has 17 amino acids. Germline V gene data show CDR1 as KGHSH and CDR2 as LQKENI. The V gene end was trimmed by 5 bases and the J gene end by 3 bases; junction bases not matched to a gene: 10. Here the CDR3 DNA reads TGTGCCAGCTCATTATACGGAGGGGGCAACTATAATTCACCCCTCCACTTT. Amino acid sequence: CASSLYGGGNYNSPLHF.

The gene calls are TRBV15 and TRBJ1-1; 8 bases line up with TRBD1. CDR1 is LNHNV, CDR2 YYDKDF, per germline (reference sequence). V was clipped by 0 bases and J by 1 base; unmatched bases: 4. This CDR3 contains 16 residues. CDR3 loop: CATSRDRTGTNTEAFF. CDR3 bases: TGTGCCACCAGCAGAGATAGGACAGGGACGAACACTGAAGCTTTCTTT. Full variable domain (missing parts from reference TRBV15 and TRBJ1-1): DAMVIQNPRYQVTQFGKPVTLSCSQTLNHNVMYWYQQKSSQAPKLLFHYYDKDFNNEADTPDNFQSRRPNTSFCFLDIRSPGLGDTAMYLCATSRDRTGTNTEAFFGQGTRLTVV.

The V call is TRBV5-1, the J call TRBJ2-1, with TRBD1 identical over 7 bases. This CDR3 comprises 12 residues. CDR1 is SGHRS and CDR2 is YFSETQ in the germline V gene. V shed 5 bases and J 7 bases; nucleotides not matched to a gene: 3. The CDR3 coding sequence is TGCGCCAGCAGGGGACAGAATAATGAGCAGTTCTTC. Its translation is CASRGQNNEQFF.

The chain links TRBV27 to TRBJ2-2; perhaps TRBD2 as D (7 bases). Germline V gives CDR1 MNHEY, CDR2 SMNVEV (reference sequence). The CDR3 totals 15 residues. V lost 6 bases and J 5 bases, leaving 16 bases between the germline ends. In nucleotides, the CDR3 is TGTGCCAGCAGAGACCTTAAGGGGGGGACCGGGGAGCTGTTTTTT. This translates into CASRDLKGGTGELFF.

This chain joins TRBV15 and TRBJ2-2, with TRBD1 matching over 7 bases. The CDR3 has 15 amino acids. The ends lost 0 bases at V and 4 bases at J; junction bases unmatched: 2. CDR1 and CDR2 (germline): LNHNV, YYDKDF (reference sequence). The CDR3 coding sequence is TGTGCCACCAGCAGAGAAGGGGGCCTCACCGGGGAGCTGTTTTTT. Its translation is CATSREGGLTGELFF.

The rearrangement joins TRBV4-2 to TRBJ2-7, with D maybe TRBD2 (5 bases). Germline V gene sequence: CDR1 LGHNA, CDR2 YNFKEQ. The V end was cut by 0 bases, the J end by 5 bases, with 14 bases between. There are 15 residues in the CDR3. The CDR3 protein is CASSQDDGEGNEQYF. In DNA form, the CDR3 reads TGTGCCAGCAGCCAAGATGACGGGGAAGGGAACGAGCAGTACTTC.

V gene TRBV10-3 combines with J gene TRBJ1-1; 11 bases fit TRBD1. Trimming took 10 bases from V and 2 from J; bases not matched to a gene: 6. Germline CDR1 reads ENHRY; CDR2 reads SYGVKD. This CDR3 is built from 14 residues. CDR3 in DNA: TGTGCCAACTCCCGGACAGGGGGCAACACTGAAGCTTTCTTT. It codes for CANSRTGGNTEAFF.

This clone was detected a few times. The J gene is TRBJ2-1, the V gene TRBV11-2; D is possibly TRBD2 (5 bases). V lost 3 bases and J lost 3, with 6 bases in between. Germline V gene lookup returns CDR1 SGHAT and CDR2 FQNNGV. CDR3 length: 13 residues. CDR3 in amino acids: CASSLTNYNEQFF. In DNA, the CDR3 is TGTGCCAGCAGCTTGACTAACTACAATGAGCAGTTCTTC. The full variable domain, rest sourced from reference TRBV11-2 and TRBJ2-1, is EAGVAQSPRYKIIEKRQSVAFWCNPISGHATLYWYQQILGQGPKLLIQFQNNGVVDDSQLPKDRFSAERLKGVDSTLKIQPAKLEDSAVYLCASSLTNYNEQFFGPGTRLTVL.

V gene TRBV27 combines with J gene TRBJ1-2; 7 bases line up with TRBD1. The trim removed 0 bases at V and 4 bases at J, leaving 17 bases unmatched. The V gene's germline CDR1 is MNHEY and CDR2 SMNVEV (reference sequence). CDR3 length: 19 amino acids. CDR3 DNA: TGTGCCAGCAGTTTATCCCGCCTTACCCAGACAGGGCGGCCCTATGGCTACACCTTC. Protein product: CASSLSRLTQTGRPYGYTF.

The chain combines TRBV15 with TRBJ2-7; D perhaps matches TRBD1 (7 bases). The CDR3 totals 17 residues. Germline V gene sequence: CDR1 LNHNV, CDR2 YYDKDF (reference sequence). The V gene lost 5 bases and the J gene lost 2 bases, with 22 bases spanning the gap. The CDR3 DNA reads TGTGCCACCAGCGTAGGTTTGGCGGGACAGACAACCTACGAGCAGTACTTC. This gives the protein CATSVGLAGQTTYEQYF.

With regard to this clone: This same CDR3 is encoded by further DNA sequences in the sample. The chain links TRBV6-5 to TRBJ2-5; 10 bases are a match to TRBD2. Germline assignment: CDR1 MNHEY and CDR2 SVGAGI. V was pared by 7 bases and J by 4 bases, with 9 bases of the junction left unmatched. The CDR3 contains 15 residues. The CDR3 sequence is CASTPGLAFPETQYF. The CDR3 DNA reads TGTGCCAGCACCCCGGGACTAGCGTTCCCAGAGACCCAGTACTTC.

The J gene is TRBJ2-7, the V gene TRBV30; D is uncertain. The V end was cut by 3 bases, the J end by 6 bases, with 6 bases between. CDR1 and CDR2 (germline): GTSNPN, SVGIG (reference sequence). The CDR3 length is 10 residues. CDR3 sequence reads: CAWRHVEQYF. The CDR3 DNA reads as TGTGCCTGGAGACATGTCGAGCAGTACTTC.

This clone was detected only a few times. This chain connects TRBV27 to TRBJ2-7, with a weak D call TRBD1 (5 bases). Per the germline V gene, CDR1 is MNHEY and CDR2 is SMNVEV (reference sequence). V lost 2 bases and J lost 2, with 7 bases in between. The CDR3 runs to 13 residues. CDR3 region: CASSLQGTYEQYF. CDR3 bases: TGTGCCAGCAGTTTACAGGGAACCTACGAGCAGTACTTC.

To note about this clone: The same CDR3 is also encoded by other DNA sequences in this sample. The gene calls are TRBV6-1 and TRBJ1-1; D may be TRBD1 (5 bases). CDR1 is MNHNS, CDR2 SASEGT, per germline. The CDR3 consists of 14 residues. The V and J ends lost 2 bases and 5 bases respectively, with 12 bases between them. The chain's CDR3 is CASSEFRGGTEAFF. The DNA of the CDR3 is TGTGCCAGCAGTGAATTCCGGGGGGGGACTGAAGCTTTCTTT.

The V gene is TRBV6-1, the J gene TRBJ2-7; TRBD1 matches 11 bases. After removal of 4 bases from V and 9 bases from J, the junction contained 14 bases not matched to a gene. Germline CDR1 MNHNS, CDR2 SASEGT. The CDR3 extends over 16 amino acids. CDR3 loop: CASSGRTGGNSAGQYF. CDR3 in DNA: TGTGCCAGCAGTGGGAGGACAGGGGGCAATTCCGCCGGGCAGTACTTC.

The chain carries TRBV6-6 and TRBJ1-5; the D gene is possibly TRBD1 (6 bases). CDR3 size: 15 residues. Germline CDR1 MNHNY, CDR2 SVGAGI (reference sequence). V was shortened by 8 bases and J by 5 bases, with 19 bases between the two germline ends. CDR3 amino acids: CASRKRGQADQPQHF. The CDR3 nucleotides are TGTGCCAGCCGGAAGCGGGGGCAAGCAGATCAGCCCCAGCATTTT.